This passage covers 29 T cell receptor beta chains from one sample sequenced in a study of control samples from healthy donors and cancer patients. Measured with immunoSEQ multiplex PCR; TCRdb has only the in-frame clones, and not every one. The sample shows fewer than 200,000 clones, 80% to 95% of them seen only once. Material: blood. All receptors come from a man aged 18-30 years in good health.

This chain joins TRBV13 and TRBJ1-6; D gene uncertain. This CDR3 comprises 15 residues. CDR1 PRHDT and CDR2 FYEKMQ come from the germline V gene (reference sequence). The V gene lost 4 bases and the J gene lost 9 bases, with 16 bases spanning the gap. The CDR3 loop reads CASSSSIASTSPLHF. CDR3 DNA sequence: TGTGCCAGCAGCTCCAGCATAGCTTCCACTTCACCCCTCCACTTT. The full variable domain, rest sourced from reference TRBV13 and TRBJ1-6, is AAGVIQSPRHLIKEKRETATLKCYPIPRHDTVYWYQQGPGQDPQFLISFYEKMQSDKGSIPDRFSAQQFSDYHSELNMSSLELGDSALYFCASSSSIASTSPLHFGNGTRLTVT.

V usage is TRBV6-6 and J usage is TRBJ2-3, with D possibly matching TRBD2 (5 bases). Trimming cost V 5 bases and J 5 bases, with 20 bases left between them. The CDR3 is made up of 16 amino acids. Germline-derived CDR1 and CDR2 are MNHNY and SVGAGI (reference sequence). CDR3: CASSRARVGIGDTQYF. In nucleotides, the CDR3 is TGTGCCAGCAGTCGAGCCCGCGTCGGGATAGGAGATACGCAGTATTTT.

The DNA of the CDR3 is TGTGCCAGCAGTCAGCGACAGTTTTCTGGGAATGAGCAGTTCTTC. This codes for CASSQRQFSGNEQFF. This rearrangement joins TRBV6-5 to TRBJ2-1; D might be TRBD1 (5 bases). This CDR3 has 15 residues. Germline-derived CDR1 and CDR2 are MNHEY and SVGAGI. V lost 5 bases and J lost 7, with 18 bases in between.

This chain joins TRBV2 and TRBJ1-1, with D hard to call. Trimming pared 6 bases from V and 1 base from J, leaving 12 bases between. This CDR3 contains 14 residues. CDR1 and CDR2 from the germline V gene are SNHLY and FYNNEI. CDR3 DNA sequence: TGTGCCAGCAGCTTCGAGAGAAAGAACACTGAAGCTTTCTTT. Its protein product is CASSFERKNTEAFF. Supplemented by reference TRBV2 and TRBJ1-1, the full variable domain reads EPEVTQTPSHQVTQMGQEVILRCVPISNHLYFYWYRQILGQKVEFLVSFYNNEISEKSEIFDDQFSVERPDGSNFTLKIRSTKLEDSAMYFCASSFERKNTEAFFGQGTRLTVV.

This chain uses TRBV18 with TRBJ1-2; 9 nucleotides line up with TRBD1. Germline V gives CDR1 KGHSH, CDR2 LQKENI. V dropped 3 bases and J dropped 8; count of bases not matched to a gene: 10. CDR3 length: 15 amino acids. The CDR3 loop reads CASSPSHFTGGGYTF. For the CDR3, the DNA is TGTGCCAGCTCACCCTCGCACTTTACAGGGGGCGGCTACACCTTC.

V usage is TRBV25-1 and J usage is TRBJ2-4, with a possible D match to TRBD2 (5 bases). The CDR3 has 15 residues. V was clipped by 7 bases and J by 0 bases, with 13 bases between them. In germline, CDR1 is MGHDK, CDR2 SYGVNS. CDR3 sequence: CASIGSGEAKNIQYF. CDR3 DNA: TGTGCCAGCATTGGAAGCGGTGAAGCCAAAAACATTCAGTACTTC.

The genes are TRBV6-1 and TRBJ1-2; no definite D call. The CDR3 consists of 13 residues. Germline lookup yields CDR1 MNHNS and CDR2 SASEGT. Trimming took 0 bases from V and 5 from J, leaving 7 bases between them. The CDR3 loop reads CASSEAYRYGYTF. CDR3 nucleotide sequence: TGTGCCAGCAGTGAAGCTTATCGGTATGGCTACACCTTC.

The rearrangement links TRBV10-1 to TRBJ2-1; 13 nucleotides align to TRBD2. This CDR3 is 15 amino acids long. Germline-derived CDR1 and CDR2 are WNHNN and SYGVQD (reference sequence). Losses at the gene ends were 3 bases for V and 5 bases for J; bases not matched to a gene: 1. The CDR3: CASSEGTSGDNEQFF. The CDR3 DNA is TGCGCCAGCAGTGAAGGGACTAGCGGGGACAATGAGCAGTTCTTC.

V usage is TRBV4-1 and J usage is TRBJ1-2; TRBD1 matches 7 bases. This CDR3 comprises 15 residues. Germline values: CDR1 MGHRA, CDR2 YSYEKL. V trimming: 0 bases; J trimming: 5 bases; junction bases outside the gene matches: 6. Written as DNA, the CDR3 is TGCGCCAGCAGCCAAGATGACAGGGTGAGGTATGGCTACACCTTC. Protein product: CASSQDDRVRYGYTF.

The J gene is TRBJ1-3, the V gene TRBV27; D ambiguous. Trimming took off 4 bases at V and 0 bases at J, with 13 bases between the two ends. This CDR3 comprises 16 residues. Germline V gene lookup returns CDR1 MNHEY and CDR2 SMNVEV (reference sequence). CDR3: CASSSRRASSGNTIYF. CDR3 in DNA: TGTGCCAGCAGTTCGCGACGGGCGAGCTCTGGAAACACCATATATTTT.

The CDR3: CASSTRVSSYNEQFF. The CDR3 nucleotides read TGCGCCAGCAGCACCAGGGTTAGCTCCTACAATGAGCAGTTCTTC. The V gene is TRBV5-1, the J gene TRBJ2-1, with D possibly matching TRBD1 (5 bases). In germline, CDR1 is SGHRS, CDR2 YFSETQ. V was shortened by 4 bases and J by 0 bases, with 11 bases between the two germline ends. This CDR3 is built from 15 residues.

This chain joins TRBV6-4 and TRBJ1-5; 9 nucleotides align to TRBD1. Per the germline V gene, CDR1 is MRHNA and CDR2 is SNTAGT. J gave up 6 bases and V 6 bases, and 3 bases lay outside the gene matches. This CDR3 contains 13 residues. CDR3 DNA sequence: TGTGCCAGCAGCCGGGGACAGGGTCAGCCCCAGCATTTT. It translates to CASSRGQGQPQHF.

V usage is TRBV6-1 and J usage is TRBJ2-7; possible D gene TRBD1, 6 bases. The V and J ends lost 2 bases and 3 bases respectively, with 14 bases between them. The CDR3 runs to 15 residues. Germline lookup yields CDR1 MNHNS and CDR2 SASEGT. CDR3 sequence: CASSEQSGHNYEQYF. Here the CDR3 DNA reads TGTGCCAGCAGTGAACAGTCGGGACACAACTACGAGCAGTACTTC.

The chain recombines TRBV11-2 with TRBJ2-7; no reliable D call. Trimming removed 4 bases from V and 3 bases from J, with 13 bases in between. This CDR3 spans 14 amino acids. Germline CDR1 SGHAT, CDR2 FQNNGV. CDR3 nucleotide sequence: TGTGCCAGCAGCTCAAACACCATGAACTACGAGCAGTACTTC. It yields the protein CASSSNTMNYEQYF.

The gene calls are TRBV3-1 (or the pseudogene TRBV3-2) and TRBJ1-2; 9 nucleotides align to TRBD1. Germline V lookup: CDR1 LGHDT, CDR2 YNNKEL (reference sequence). The CDR3 is 16 residues long. The ends lost 3 bases at V and 2 bases at J; junction bases unmatched: 7. The CDR3 reads CASSHDPGQGNYGYTF. The CDR3 DNA reads TGTGCCAGCAGCCATGACCCGGGACAGGGAAACTATGGCTACACCTTC.

This sequence joins TRBV7-3 and TRBJ2-3, with 10 bases lining up with TRBD2. The CDR3 is made up of 18 amino acids. V shed 2 bases, J shed 7 bases, and the junction held 15 bases outside the gene matches. CDR1 and CDR2 from the germline V gene are SGHTA and FQGTGA. The CDR3 region has the DNA TGTGCCAGCAGCTTACTCCCCACATCTAGCGGGGGAACATATACGCAGTATTTT. It is translated as CASSLLPTSSGGTYTQYF.

The chain uses TRBV30 and TRBJ1-5, with D perhaps matching TRBD1 (6 bases). The CDR3 spans 13 residues. CDR1 is GTSNPN, CDR2 SVGIG, per germline (reference sequence). The V and J ends lost 2 bases and 11 bases respectively, with 16 bases between them. The CDR3 is CAWSRDTLGSQHF. The CDR3, as DNA: TGTGCCTGGAGTCGGGACACACTCGGGTCCCAGCATTTT.

The genes are TRBV5-1 and TRBJ2-3; 16 positions agree with TRBD2. The CDR3 has 18 residues. V shed 4 bases, J shed 2 bases, and the junction held 7 bases outside the gene matches. Germline V CDR1 and CDR2: SGHRS, YFSETQ. The CDR3 reads CASSAPGTSGGATDTQYF. The CDR3 DNA reads as TGCGCCAGCAGCGCACCCGGGACTAGCGGGGGGGCCACAGATACGCAGTATTTT.

The rearrangement links TRBV19 to TRBJ2-5, with 7 bases lining up with TRBD2. Trimming took 5 bases from V and 5 from J; bases not matched to a gene: 11. The CDR3 is made up of 15 amino acids. The germline V gene encodes CDR1 LNHDA and CDR2 SQIVND (reference sequence). The CDR3 DNA reads TGTGCCAGTAGTGTTTGGGAGGGGCCTCGGGAGACCCAGTACTTC. It specifies CASSVWEGPRETQYF. Full variable domain (missing parts from reference TRBV19 and TRBJ2-5): DGGITQSPKYLFRKEGQNVTLSCEQNLNHDAMYWYRQDPGQGLRLIYYSQIVNDFQKGDIAEGYSVSREKKESFPLTVTSAQKNPTAFYLCASSVWEGPRETQYFGPGTRLLVL.

The genes are TRBV7-2 and TRBJ2-5, with TRBD2 matching 11 bases. Unmatched junction bases numbered 7, after V lost 5 bases and J lost 2 bases. Germline V gene sequence: CDR1 SGHTA, CDR2 FQGNSA. The CDR3 extends over 16 amino acids. The CDR3 loop is CASSPSGTSGQETQYF. In DNA, the CDR3 is TGTGCCAGCAGCCCGTCCGGGACTAGCGGACAAGAGACCCAGTACTTC.

The genes are TRBV10-3 and TRBJ2-1; TRBD2 matches 8 bases. Germline-derived CDR1 and CDR2 are ENHRY and SYGVKD. The ends lost 0 bases at V and 12 bases at J; junction bases unmatched: 4. The CDR3 spans 13 residues. Here the CDR3 reads CAISESLAVLQFF. As DNA, the CDR3 is TGTGCCATCAGTGAGTCACTAGCGGTCTTGCAGTTCTTC.

The chain combines TRBV28 with TRBJ2-7; 9 bases match TRBD2. V gave up 2 bases and J gave up 6 bases; unmatched junction bases: 2. CDR1 and CDR2 (germline): MDHEN, SYDVKM. The CDR3 covers 13 residues. In DNA, the CDR3 is TGTGCCAGCAGTTTAAGCGGGGGGCGCGAGCAGTACTTC. Its translation: CASSLSGGREQYF.

This clone occurred a few times. CDR3 in amino acids: CASSEWPLTGDTEAFF. Here the CDR3 DNA reads TGTGCCAGCAGTGAGTGGCCTCTAACAGGGGATACTGAAGCTTTCTTT. This chain joins TRBV6-1 and TRBJ1-1; 7 bases are shared with TRBD1. Germline V CDR1 and CDR2: MNHNS, SASEGT. V lost 3 bases to trimming and J lost 5 bases; unmatched junction nucleotides: 12. CDR3 size: 16 residues.

The chain is built from TRBV10-3 and TRBJ2-5, with 13 bases aligning to TRBD2. There are 15 residues in the CDR3. The junction had 6 bases not matched to a gene; V was cut back by 6 bases and J by 5 bases. Germline V CDR1 and CDR2: ENHRY, SYGVKD. The CDR3 nucleotides read TGTGCCATCAGCTCACTAGCGGGGGGGTTTGAGACCCAGTACTTC. Residues: CAISSLAGGFETQYF.

The chain employs TRBV6-6 and TRBJ1-6; no clear D gene. The CDR3 has 14 amino acids. Trimming removed 2 bases from V and 4 bases from J, with 6 bases in between. CDR1 MNHNY and CDR2 SVGAGI come from the germline V gene (reference sequence). CDR3 DNA sequence: TGTGCCAGCAGTTACAGGAGTTATAATTCACCCCTCCACTTT. Its translation is CASSYRSYNSPLHF.

This chain joins TRBV9 and TRBJ1-1, with 8 nucleotides matching TRBD1. This CDR3 has 12 amino acids. Germline V CDR1 and CDR2: SGDLS, YYNGEE. Losses at the gene ends were 3 bases for V and 11 bases for J; bases not matched to a gene: 6. This CDR3 is CASSATGAAAFF. As DNA, the CDR3 is TGTGCCAGCAGCGCGACAGGGGCCGCGGCTTTCTTT.

The chain combines TRBV28 with TRBJ2-3; D is undetermined. Trimming removed 1 base from V and 7 bases from J, with 15 bases in between. CDR1 and CDR2 from the germline V gene are MDHEN and SYDVKM. The CDR3 runs 15 residues. The chain's CDR3 is CASSLYGTKGNTQYF. As DNA, the CDR3 is TGTGCCAGCAGTTTATATGGAACAAAGGGAAATACGCAGTATTTT.

In DNA, the CDR3 is TGTGCCAGAAGCTCAGACAGGTTCTACGAGCAGTACTTC. This encodes CARSSDRFYEQYF. The chain has TRBV5-3 and TRBJ2-7, with D perhaps TRBD1 (6 bases). TRBV5-3 is an ORF, with its function uncertain. Trimming stripped 3 bases from V and 3 bases from J, with 10 bases between. The CDR3 runs to 13 residues.

CDR3 residues: CASSLVFGEAFF. The CDR3 region has the DNA TGTGCCAGCAGCTTGGTTTTCGGTGAAGCTTTCTTT. V usage is TRBV5-4 and J usage is TRBJ1-1; D gene ambiguous. Germline CDR1 SGHNT, CDR2 YYREEE (reference sequence). Trimming left V 0 bases short and J 7 bases short, with 7 bases between. CDR3 length: 12 residues.